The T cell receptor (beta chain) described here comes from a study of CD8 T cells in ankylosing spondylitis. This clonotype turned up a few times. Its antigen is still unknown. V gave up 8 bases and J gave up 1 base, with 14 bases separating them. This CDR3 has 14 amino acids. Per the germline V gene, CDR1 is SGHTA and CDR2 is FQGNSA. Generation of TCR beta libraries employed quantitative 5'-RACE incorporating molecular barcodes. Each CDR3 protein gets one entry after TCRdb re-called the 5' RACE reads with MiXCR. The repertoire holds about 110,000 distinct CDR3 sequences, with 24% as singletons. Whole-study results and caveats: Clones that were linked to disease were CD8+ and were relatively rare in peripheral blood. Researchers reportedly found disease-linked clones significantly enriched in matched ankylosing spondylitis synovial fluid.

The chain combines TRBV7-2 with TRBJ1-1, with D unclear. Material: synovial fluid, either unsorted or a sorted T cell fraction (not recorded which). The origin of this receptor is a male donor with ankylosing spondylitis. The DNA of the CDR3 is TGTGCCAGCTCCCCCGGAGGGTCGAACACTGAAGCTTTCTTT. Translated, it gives CASSPGGSNTEAFF.